This paragraph covers one T cell receptor (beta chain) sequence. The data originate from a study of blood T cell repertoires in COVID-19. Libraries were prepared by immunoSEQ multiplex PCR; TCRdb keeps only in-frame clonotypes and omits some of them. The sample shows just over 25,000 clones, around 88% of them seen only once. The V and J ends lost 0 bases and 4 bases respectively, with 8 bases between them. Germline values: CDR1 SGHTA, CDR2 FQGNSA. The CDR3 loop spans 14 amino acids. The origin of this receptor is a man aged 65-85 years with acute or convalescent COVID-19. The chain carries TRBV7-2 and TRBJ2-3; weak D call: TRBD1 (6 bases). The sample was peripheral blood. The DNA of the CDR3 is TGTGCCAGCAGCTTAGCGGGACAAGCAGATACGCAGTATTTT. Translating it yields CASSLAGQADTQYF.